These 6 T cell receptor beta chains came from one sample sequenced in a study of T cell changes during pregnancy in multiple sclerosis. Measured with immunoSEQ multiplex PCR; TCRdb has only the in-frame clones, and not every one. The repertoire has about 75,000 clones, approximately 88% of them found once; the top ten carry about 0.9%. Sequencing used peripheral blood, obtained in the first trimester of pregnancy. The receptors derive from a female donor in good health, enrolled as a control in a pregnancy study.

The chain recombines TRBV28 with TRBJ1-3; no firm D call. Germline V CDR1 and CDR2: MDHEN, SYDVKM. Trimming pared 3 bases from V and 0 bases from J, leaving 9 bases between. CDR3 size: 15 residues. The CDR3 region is CASSFFPISGNTIYF. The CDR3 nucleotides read TGTGCCAGCAGTTTCTTCCCTATCTCTGGAAACACCATATATTTT.

CDR3 bases: TGTGCCAGTAGTATAAGAGACAGGGCCTTGGCTGGCTACACCTTC. It codes for CASSIRDRALAGYTF. The chain employs TRBV19 and TRBJ1-2; 7 positions agree with TRBD1. The CDR3 sequence is 15 residues long. V gave up 2 bases and J gave up 7 bases; unmatched junction bases: 10. The germline CDR1 and CDR2 sequences are LNHDA and SQIVND (reference sequence).

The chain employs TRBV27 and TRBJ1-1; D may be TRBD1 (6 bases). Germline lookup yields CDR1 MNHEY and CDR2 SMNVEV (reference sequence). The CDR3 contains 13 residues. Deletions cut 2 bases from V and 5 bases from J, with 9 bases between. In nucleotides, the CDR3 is TGTGCCAGCAGTTTAAGGGGGGGGACTGAAGCTTTCTTT. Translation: CASSLRGGTEAFF.

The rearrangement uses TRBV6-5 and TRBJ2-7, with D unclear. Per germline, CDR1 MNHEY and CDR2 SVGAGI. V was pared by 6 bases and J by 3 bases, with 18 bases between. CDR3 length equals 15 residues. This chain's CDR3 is CASSPDTDGFYEQYF. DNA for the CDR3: TGTGCCAGCAGCCCAGACACGGATGGCTTCTACGAGCAGTACTTC.

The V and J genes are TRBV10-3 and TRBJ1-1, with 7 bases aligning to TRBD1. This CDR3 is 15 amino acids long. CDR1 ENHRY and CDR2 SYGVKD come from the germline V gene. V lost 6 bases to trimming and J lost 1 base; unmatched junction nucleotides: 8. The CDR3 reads CAISGQAQGNTEAFF. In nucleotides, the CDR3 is TGTGCCATCAGCGGACAGGCTCAAGGGAACACTGAAGCTTTCTTT.

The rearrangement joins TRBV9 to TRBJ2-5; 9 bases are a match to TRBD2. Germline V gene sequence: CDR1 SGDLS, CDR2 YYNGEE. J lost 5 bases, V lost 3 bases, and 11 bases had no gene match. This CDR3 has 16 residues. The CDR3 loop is CASSEDLAGRRETQYF. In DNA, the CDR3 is TGTGCCAGCAGCGAGGATCTAGCGGGGAGGAGGGAGACCCAGTACTTC.